This is a list of T cell receptor beta chains from one sample in a study of cytomegalovirus exposure and HLA in healthy donors. The assay was immunoSEQ multiplex PCR, and TCRdb's table has in-frame clones only and misses some. This sample has some 130,000 clones; about 63% occur once, and the top ten carry 1.5% to 2%. Sequencing was done on a sample of PBMCs. Receptors were obtained from a man aged 25 to 40 in good health and CMV-seropositive. Both conserved end residues are part of each CDR3. A D gene is named only where the DNA matches it firmly. Size tells how often a clone was seen (once, few, many) or the class of an expanded clone, and some rows leave it out.

d_call: TRBD2
v_call: TRBV5-3
clone_size: NA
j_call: TRBJ2-2
cdr3_nt: TGTGCCAGAAGAGGGCGGTCAGGGGGGGGGACTAGCGGGAGGGCCAAGACCGGGGAGCTGTTTTTT
cdr3_aa: CARRGRSGGGTSGRAKTGELFF

d_call: NA
v_call: TRBV11-2
clone_size: NA
j_call: TRBJ2-7
cdr3_nt: TGTGCCAGCAGCCCCCCCCTCGGGAGCACCCACGAGCAGTACTTC
cdr3_aa: CASSPPLGSTHEQYF

d_call: TRBD1
v_call: TRBV6-1
clone_size: NA
j_call: TRBJ2-2
cdr3_nt: TGTGCCAGCAGTGTGGGACAGGGGCATCACGGGGAGCTGTTTTTT
cdr3_aa: CASSVGQGHHGELFF

d_call: NA
v_call: TRBV5-1
clone_size: NA
j_call: TRBJ1-1
cdr3_nt: TGCGCCAGCAGCGCGAGGCAGAACACTGAAGCTTTCTTT
cdr3_aa: CASSARQNTEAFF

d_call: NA
v_call: TRBV7-3
clone_size: NA
j_call: TRBJ2-3
cdr3_nt: TGTGCCAGCAGCCCCGGGACTTTCACAGATACGCAGTATTTT
cdr3_aa: CASSPGTFTDTQYF

d_call: TRBD1
v_call: TRBV4-2
clone_size: few
j_call: TRBJ1-4
cdr3_nt: TGTGCCAGCAGCCAAGACCCCGGGACAGGGGATGAAAAACTGTTTTTT
cdr3_aa: CASSQDPGTGDEKLFF

d_call: NA
v_call: TRBV5-6
clone_size: few
j_call: TRBJ1-6
cdr3_nt: TGTGCCAGCAGTTATGGACAGCCGGACTATAATTCACCCCTCCACTTT
cdr3_aa: CASSYGQPDYNSPLHF

d_call: TRBD1
v_call: TRBV6-5
clone_size: few
j_call: TRBJ2-7
cdr3_nt: TGTGCCAGCAGTTCACCAACAGGGGGCAAGTACGAGCAGTACTTC
cdr3_aa: CASSSPTGGKYEQYF

d_call: TRBD1
v_call: TRBV6-1
clone_size: NA
j_call: TRBJ1-2
cdr3_nt: TGTGCCAGCAGTGCCCGGACAGGACTCTATGGCTACACCTTC
cdr3_aa: CASSARTGLYGYTF

d_call: NA
v_call: TRBV9
clone_size: NA
j_call: TRBJ2-2
cdr3_nt: TGTGCCAGCAGCGTAGGACAGATCAACACCGGGGAGCTGTTTTTT
cdr3_aa: CASSVGQINTGELFF

d_call: NA
v_call: TRBV7-2
clone_size: NA
j_call: TRBJ2-7
cdr3_nt: TGTGCCAGCACCCCTGGGCGTGGCCCCCCCTACGAGCAGTACTTC
cdr3_aa: CASTPGRGPPYEQYF

d_call: TRBD2
v_call: TRBV4-1
clone_size: NA
j_call: TRBJ2-7
cdr3_nt: TGCGCCAGCAGCCAAGGGGGGGGGAGGTACGAGCAGTACTTC
cdr3_aa: CASSQGGGRYEQYF

d_call: TRBD1
v_call: TRBV6-5
clone_size: NA
j_call: TRBJ1-2
cdr3_nt: TGTGCCAGCAGTAGGAAGGGCAGGGGGTTCTATGGCTACACCTTC
cdr3_aa: CASSRKGRGFYGYTF

d_call: NA
v_call: TRBV2
clone_size: NA
j_call: TRBJ2-7
cdr3_nt: TGTGCCAGCAGCCGTACCTTCTACGAGCAGTACTTC
cdr3_aa: CASSRTFYEQYF

d_call: NA
v_call: TRBV9
clone_size: once
j_call: TRBJ1-4
cdr3_nt: TGTGCCAGCAGCCGCAGTCAGGGTTTCACTAATGAAAAACTGTTTTTT
cdr3_aa: CASSRSQGFTNEKLFF

d_call: TRBD1
v_call: TRBV19
clone_size: few
j_call: TRBJ1-1
cdr3_nt: TGTGCCAGTACCCTTAGGACAGGGAACACTGAAGCTTTCTTT
cdr3_aa: CASTLRTGNTEAFF

d_call: TRBD1
v_call: TRBV28
clone_size: once
j_call: TRBJ2-5
cdr3_nt: TGTGCCAGCACTACCAAGAGGACAGGACGGGACGAGACCCAGTACTTC
cdr3_aa: CASTTKRTGRDETQYF

d_call: NA
v_call: TRBV5-1
clone_size: NA
j_call: TRBJ1-3
cdr3_nt: TGCGCCAGCAGCTTGGACACATCTGGAAACACCATATATTTT
cdr3_aa: CASSLDTSGNTIYF

d_call: NA
v_call: TRBV28
clone_size: NA
j_call: TRBJ1-2
cdr3_nt: TGTGCCAGCACATACAGAGACAGGCACTATGGCTACACCTTC
cdr3_aa: CASTYRDRHYGYTF

d_call: TRBD1
v_call: TRBV5-1
clone_size: NA
j_call: TRBJ2-1
cdr3_nt: TGCGCCAGCAGCTTGGATATGACAGGGAGCTCCTACAATGAGCAGTTCTTC
cdr3_aa: CASSLDMTGSSYNEQFF

d_call: NA
v_call: TRBV16
clone_size: NA
j_call: TRBJ1-5
cdr3_nt: TGTGCCAGCAGCCCGTCCGAGGGAAACCTAGGGAGCAATCAGCCCCAGCATTTT
cdr3_aa: CASSPSEGNLGSNQPQHF

d_call: NA
v_call: TRBV9
clone_size: once
j_call: TRBJ2-1
cdr3_nt: TGTGCCAGCAGTGCGCAGGGAGGTGGCGGCAATGAGCAGTTCTTC
cdr3_aa: CASSAQGGGGNEQFF